This TCR beta chain was observed in a study of T cell repertoires and HLA-DP antigens (dated by TCRdb to the late 2010s). Concerning the study at large: The study used an in vitro model of CD4+ T cell alloreactivity in which transduced HeLa cells presented allogeneic HLA-DP. Compared with self, one alloantigen differed at one amino acid in the peptide-binding groove and the other differed at under 13, modelling structurally similar versus dissimilar alloantigens. Average DNA input was about 0.2 ug for sorted CD137+CD4+ samples, compared with 900 to 1,500 ng for pre-culture CD4+ samples. Of the three donors, two were male and one was female, and their ages ranged from the 18-to-29 age band up to the 60-to-69 age band. The research as a whole found: Limitations were identified as the inclusion of only a few donors, the use of a non-physiological HeLa antigen-presenting system, and the use of total CD4+ responder cells. Clonality of sorted CD137+ cells was similar against both alloantigens (roughly 0.4) and much higher than in pre-culture samples (around 0.044). The naive and memory CD4+ repertoires were not analysed as separate populations. Clones undetected before culture had an average cumulative frequency of roughly 36% against one allele versus more than 50% against the other.

Trimming removed 1 base from V and 7 bases from J, leaving 5 bases between the germline ends. From cysteine to phenylalanine, the CDR3 is 12 amino acids long. CDR3 DNA only is kept here, 36 bases in frame from base 1. From a lookup of the germline V gene (reference sequence), CDR1 and CDR2 are GTSNPN and SVGIG. Comments on this clone: Its target antigen remains unknown. No much larger clonotype is one base removed from it; base qualities were not supplied.

TCRB CDR3 regions were amplified with the immunoSEQ multiplex PCR using forward primers for 54 TRBV segments and reverse primers for 13 TRBJ segments. Deep resolution, with a target of 150,000 to 200,000 T cell genomes, was applied to the sequencing of pre-culture CD4+ samples. Sequencing of the amplicons was done on an Illumina HiSeq System, giving 87 bp reads that spanned the CDR3. The study's processing was this. PCR and sequencing errors in the reads were corrected, and CDR3 regions were defined by aligning to IMGT reference sequences. Synthetic template pools were used to estimate the numbers of templates and unique rearrangements. Clonality was computed as 1 minus Pielou's evenness. Richness was estimated with the Daley-Smith estimator. Morisita's index served as the measure of repertoire overlap. A clone counted as low-abundance if it appeared in cultured samples but went undetected in the pre-culture repertoire of the same donor. Held by TCRdb, this immuneACCESS table contains in-frame sequences only and omits some clones. Under half of the omission traces to an unresolved V gene where checked; the cause of the rest is unknown. V and J calls plus clone size are reproduced from that table; the DNA served to infer D and trimming. This sample gives approximately 100,000 clones in total; about nine tenths of them show up just once. The top ten hold 1.7% of the sample.

Untouched CD4+ T cells were isolated from Ficoll-separated PBMC through negative selection with magnetic beads, and an average purity of approximately 98% was reached. Untouched CD4+ T cells were isolated from Ficoll-separated PBMC with magnetic beads, reaching approximately 98% purity with negligible CD8+ contamination. Peripheral blood mononuclear cells were supplied by the buffy coats of a few healthy blood donors, who served as the study donors. CMV seronegative status was shared by all three donors. The DNeasy Blood & Tissue Kit was used to extract genomic DNA. For each subject, genomic DNA from sorted CD137+CD4+ cells and from pre-culture CD4+ baseline samples underwent TCRB sequencing.

This receptor was obtained from a man in his fifties or sixties in good health and CMV-seronegative. Sequenced input: CD4+ T cells from PBMCs. The chain is assembled from TRBV30 and TRBJ1-6; no D gene call is confident. Here the CDR3 is given as CAWSEPNSPLHF. The DNA sequence is as follows: TGTGCCTGGAGTGAGCCCAATTCACCCCTCCACTTT.